This is a list of T cell receptor beta chains from one sample in a study of chemoradiotherapy in HPV16-positive cancers. Method: immunoSEQ multiplex PCR; TCRdb's copy keeps in-frame clones and lacks some. The data hold hundreds of clones, with around 80% observed a single time. The source was tumor tissue, collected from a patient who underwent chemoradiotherapy. The receptors stem from a human donor with HPV-associated anogenital cancer. Both conserved end residues are part of each CDR3. A D gene is named only where the DNA matches it firmly. The listing skips clone size in some rows; elsewhere it reads once, few, many or a size class.

size	D	J	V	DNA	CDR3
.	.	TRBJ2-2	TRBV5-4	TGTGCCAGCAGCCGGGACCCCTCCGGGGAGCTGTTTTTT	CASSRDPSGELFF
.	TRBD2	TRBJ2-7	TRBV7-9	TGTGCCAGCAGCTTAGTTGCTAGCGGGGTCGAGCAGTACTTC	CASSLVASGVEQYF
once	.	TRBJ1-5	TRBV7-2	TGTGCCAGCAGCTTAATGGGGGCGAGCAATCAGCCCCAGCATTTT	CASSLMGASNQPQHF
.	.	TRBJ1-1	TRBV4-3	TGCGCCAGCAGCCAAGATACAGCAAACACTGAAGCTTTCTTT	CASSQDTANTEAFF
once	.	TRBJ1-2	TRBV19	TGTGCCAGTAGTATCAATGAGGTCCTAGGCTATGGCTACACCTTC	CASSINEVLGYGYTF
.	TRBD2	TRBJ2-1	TRBV19	TGTGCCAGTAGGCCTAGCGGGGGGGTCGATGAGCAGTTCTTC	CASRPSGGVDEQFF
.	.	TRBJ1-3	TRBV18	TGTGCCAGCTCGGCCGGCAGGGGAAACACCATATATTTT	CASSAGRGNTIYF
.	.	TRBJ1-5	TRBV4-1	TGCGCCAGCAGCCGTAAGACTGGAGTTAATCAGCCCCAGCATTTT	CASSRKTGVNQPQHF
.	.	TRBJ1-3	TRBV5-5	TGTGCCAGCAGCCGGGACTTCTCCTCTGGAAACACCATATATTTT	CASSRDFSSGNTIYF
.	.	TRBJ1-2	TRBV20-1	TGCAGTGCTAGCCTCTATGGCTACACCTTC	CSASLYGYTF
.	.	TRBJ2-4	TRBV21-1	TGTGCCAGCAGCAAAGAGAAGGGGCACGTAGCCAAAAACATTCAGTACTTC	CASSKEKGHVAKNIQYF
once	.	TRBJ1-5	TRBV19	TGTGCCAGTAGTGAGAAGACCCCATGGGGACATCAGCCCCAGCATTTT	CASSEKTPWGHQPQHF
.	.	TRBJ2-7	TRBV13	TGTGCCACAAACACGAGATCCGCCTACGAGCAGTACTTC	CATNTRSAYEQYF
.	TRBD1	TRBJ2-3	TRBV9	TGTGCCAGCAGCGAGGGGGACAGCGGCACAGATACGCAGTATTTT	CASSEGDSGTDTQYF
.	.	TRBJ1-1	TRBV2	TGTGCCAGCTCCAGTGTTAGGAACACTGAAGCTTTCTTT	CASSSVRNTEAFF
few	.	TRBJ1-3	TRBV5-1	TGCGCCAGCAGCTCTGGACGGACCTCTGGAAACACCATATATTTT	CASSSGRTSGNTIYF
.	.	TRBJ1-2	TRBV6-6	TGTGCCAGCAGTAACCGGGTCCTCTATGGCTACACCTTC	CASSNRVLYGYTF
.	TRBD2	TRBJ2-3	TRBV9	TGTGCCAGCAGCGTAGGGGATAGCGGGGGCACAGATACGCAGTATTTT	CASSVGDSGGTDTQYF